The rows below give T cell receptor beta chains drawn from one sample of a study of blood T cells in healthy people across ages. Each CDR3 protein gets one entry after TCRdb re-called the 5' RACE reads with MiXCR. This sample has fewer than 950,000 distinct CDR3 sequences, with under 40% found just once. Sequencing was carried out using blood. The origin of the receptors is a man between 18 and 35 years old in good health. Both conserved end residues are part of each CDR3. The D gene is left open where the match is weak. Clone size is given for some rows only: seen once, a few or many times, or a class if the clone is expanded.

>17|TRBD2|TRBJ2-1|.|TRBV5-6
CASSLERLAGDYDEQFF
TGTGCCAGCAGCTTGGAGAGGCTAGCGGGGGACTACGATGAGCAGTTCTTC
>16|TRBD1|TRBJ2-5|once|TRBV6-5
CASSYSGQGARETQYF
TGTGCCAGCAGTTACTCGGGACAGGGGGCGCGGGAGACCCAGTACTTC
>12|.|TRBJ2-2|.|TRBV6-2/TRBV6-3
CASSLENGELFF
TGTGCCAGCAGTCTTGAGAACGGGGAGCTGTTTTTT
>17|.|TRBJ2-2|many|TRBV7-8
CASSLVDRAANTGELFF
TGTGCCAGCAGCCTTGTTGACCGGGCCGCGAACACCGGGGAGCTGTTTTTT
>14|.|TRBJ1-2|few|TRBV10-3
CAISPDRFNYGYTF
TGTGCCATCAGCCCAGATCGTTTTAACTATGGCTACACCTTC
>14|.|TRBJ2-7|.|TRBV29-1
CSALSREGSYEQYF
TGCAGCGCCTTATCCAGGGAAGGATCCTACGAGCAGTACTTC
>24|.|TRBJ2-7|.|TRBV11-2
CASSLLPSLRIGLAGLLNSYEQYF
TGTGCCAGCAGCTTACTTCCCTCACTCCGGATTGGACTGGCGGGCCTTTTAAACTCCTACGAGCAGTACTTC
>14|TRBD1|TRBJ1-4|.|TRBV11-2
CASSSRTGAEKLFF
TGTGCCAGCAGCTCGAGGACAGGGGCTGAAAAACTGTTTTTT
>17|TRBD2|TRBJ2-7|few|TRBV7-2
CASSMPHRLAGRDEQYF
TGTGCCAGCAGCATGCCCCACAGACTAGCGGGGAGGGATGAGCAGTACTTC
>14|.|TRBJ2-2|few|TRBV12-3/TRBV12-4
CASSFDSNTGELFF
TGTGCCAGCAGTTTCGATTCGAACACCGGGGAGCTGTTTTTT
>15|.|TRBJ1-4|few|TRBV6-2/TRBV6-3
CASSIEGGINEKLFF
TGTGCCAGCAGCATTGAGGGGGGTATTAATGAAAAACTGTTTTTT
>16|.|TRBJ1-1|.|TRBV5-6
CASSFMSDKRGTEAFF
TGTGCCAGCAGCTTCATGTCAGATAAACGGGGGACTGAAGCTTTCTTT
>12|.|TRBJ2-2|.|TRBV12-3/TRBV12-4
CASSSDTGELFF
TGTGCCAGCAGTTCGGACACCGGGGAGCTGTTTTTT
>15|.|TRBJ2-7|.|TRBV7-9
CASSWGTGGSYEQYF
TGTGCCAGCAGCTGGGGAACCGGGGGCTCCTACGAGCAGTACTTC
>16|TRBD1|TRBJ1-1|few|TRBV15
CATNTLNRGRRAEAFF
TGTGCCACCAACACTTTAAACAGGGGGCGAAGGGCTGAAGCTTTCTTT
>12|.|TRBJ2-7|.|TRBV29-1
CSGEEGTGEQYF
TGCAGCGGTGAAGAGGGGACTGGCGAGCAGTACTTC
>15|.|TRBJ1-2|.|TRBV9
CASSVNSRAYYGYTF
TGTGCCAGCAGCGTGAATTCTAGGGCCTACTATGGCTACACCTTC
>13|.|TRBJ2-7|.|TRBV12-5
CASGSPGIDEQYF
TGTGCTAGTGGTTCTCCAGGTATCGACGAGCAGTACTTC
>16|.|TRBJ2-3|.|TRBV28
CASSLTGIGSGDTQYF
TGTGCCAGCAGTTTAACAGGGATTGGCTCCGGAGATACGCAGTATTTT
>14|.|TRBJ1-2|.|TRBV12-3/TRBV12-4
CASRTTDSSYGYTF
TGTGCCAGCAGAACAACCGACAGTTCCTATGGCTACACCTTC
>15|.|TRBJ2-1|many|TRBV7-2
CASSLGFTPYNEQFF
TGTGCCAGCAGCTTAGGGTTCACCCCTTACAATGAGCAGTTCTTC
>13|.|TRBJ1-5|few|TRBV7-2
CVSSPNFDQPQHF
TGTGTCAGCAGCCCTAATTTTGATCAGCCCCAGCATTTT
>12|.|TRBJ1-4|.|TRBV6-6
CASFALNEKLFF
TGTGCCAGTTTTGCGCTTAATGAAAAACTATTTTTT
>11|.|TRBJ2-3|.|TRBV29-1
CSVENRDTQYF
TGCAGCGTTGAAAATAGAGATACGCAGTATTTT
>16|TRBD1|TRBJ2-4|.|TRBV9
CASSVFGGQEMNIQYF
TGTGCCAGCAGCGTTTTCGGGGGACAGGAGATGAACATTCAGTACTTC
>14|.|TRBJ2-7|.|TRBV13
CASSPGLGSNEQYF
TGTGCCAGCAGCCCGGGCCTCGGAAGCAACGAGCAGTACTTC
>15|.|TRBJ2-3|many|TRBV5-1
CASSRRQDKTDTQYF
TGCGCCAGCAGCCGACGACAGGACAAAACAGATACGCAGTATTTT
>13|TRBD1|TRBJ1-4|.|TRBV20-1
CSVLGQGGEKLFF
TGCAGTGTCCTCGGACAGGGTGGTGAAAAACTGTTTTTT
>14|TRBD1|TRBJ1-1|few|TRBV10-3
CAISRTGMNTEAFF
TGTGCCATCAGCCGGACAGGGATGAACACTGAAGCTTTCTTT
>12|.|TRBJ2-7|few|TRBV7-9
CASSLGRIEQYF
TGTGCCAGCAGCTTGGGCCGGATCGAGCAGTACTTC
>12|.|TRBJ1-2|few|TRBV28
CASSLSEGGYTF
TGTGCCAGCAGTTTATCCGAAGGGGGCTACACCTTC
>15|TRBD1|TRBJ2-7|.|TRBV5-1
CASSLGGQGLNEQYF
TGCGCCAGCAGCTTGGGGGGACAGGGACTCAATGAGCAGTACTTC
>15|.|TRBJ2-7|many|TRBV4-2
CASSQSAIGYYEQYF
TGTGCCAGCAGCCAATCCGCCATCGGGTACTACGAGCAGTACTTC
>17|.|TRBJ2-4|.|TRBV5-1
CASSPRSAGVVKNIQYF
TGCGCCAGCAGCCCTCGCTCGGCAGGGGTGGTCAAAAACATTCAGTACTTC
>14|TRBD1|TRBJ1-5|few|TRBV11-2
CASSSPGQGEPQHF
TGTGCCAGCAGCTCCCCGGGACAGGGGGAGCCCCAGCATTTT
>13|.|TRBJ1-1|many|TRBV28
CASSFGQNTEAFF
TGTGCCAGCAGTTTCGGACAGAACACTGAAGCTTTCTTT
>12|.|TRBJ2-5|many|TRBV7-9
CASSPAAASPYF
TGTGCCAGCAGCCCCGCCGCTGCGAGTCCGTACTTC
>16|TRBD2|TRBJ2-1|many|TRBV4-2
CASSQGKRGKGNEQFF
TGTGCCAGCAGCCAAGGGAAGCGGGGTAAGGGGAATGAGCAGTTCTTC
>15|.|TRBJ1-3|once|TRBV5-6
CASTETGKAGNTIYF
TGTGCCAGCACCGAAACAGGGAAGGCTGGAAACACCATATATTTT
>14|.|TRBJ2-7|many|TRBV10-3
CAIKNSRMGYEQYF
TGTGCCATCAAGAACTCCAGAATGGGCTACGAGCAGTACTTC
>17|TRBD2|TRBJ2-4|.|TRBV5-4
CASSFGGGGRGKNIQYF
TGTGCCAGCAGCTTTGGCGGGGGGGGCCGGGGCAAAAACATTCAGTACTTC
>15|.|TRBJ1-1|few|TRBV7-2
CASSSSSYKNTEAFF
TGTGCCAGCAGCTCAAGTTCTTATAAGAACACTGAAGCTTTCTTT
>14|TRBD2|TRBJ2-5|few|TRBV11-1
CASTRTSGEETQYF
TGTGCCAGCACCCGGACTAGCGGGGAAGAGACCCAGTACTTC
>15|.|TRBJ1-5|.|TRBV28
CASSFAGMQSQPQHF
TGTGCCAGCAGTTTCGCAGGGATGCAATCTCAGCCCCAGCATTTT
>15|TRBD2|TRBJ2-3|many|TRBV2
CASSFLAGVTDTQYF
TGTGCCAGCAGTTTCCTAGCGGGGGTCACAGATACGCAGTATTTT
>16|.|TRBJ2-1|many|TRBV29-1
CSTEGEGGNPNNEQFF
TGCAGCACTGAGGGGGAAGGTGGGAACCCCAACAATGAGCAGTTCTTC
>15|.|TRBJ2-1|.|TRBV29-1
CSVEAQGAGGNEQFF
TGCAGCGTTGAAGCGCAGGGGGCGGGGGGCAATGAGCAGTTCTTC
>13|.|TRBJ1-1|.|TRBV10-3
CAISGTDNTEAFF
TGTGCCATCAGTGGGACAGATAACACTGAAGCTTTCTTT
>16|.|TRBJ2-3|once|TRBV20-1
CCARERGAASTDTQYF
TGCTGTGCTAGAGAAAGGGGTGCAGCTAGCACAGATACGCAGTATTTT
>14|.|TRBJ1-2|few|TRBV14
CASSLGAELYGYTF
TGTGCCAGCAGCCTAGGGGCAGAACTCTATGGCTACACCTTC
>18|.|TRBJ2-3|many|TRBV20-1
CSAKKVGRGLSSTDTQYF
TGCAGTGCTAAGAAGGTCGGCAGGGGCCTTTCTAGCACAGATACGCAGTATTTT
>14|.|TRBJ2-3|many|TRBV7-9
CASSSGGGTDTQYF
TGTGCCAGCAGTTCTGGCGGAGGAACAGATACGCAGTATTTT
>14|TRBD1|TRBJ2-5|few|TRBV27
CASSTGTDMETQYF
TGTGCCAGCAGTACCGGGACAGACATGGAGACCCAGTACTTC
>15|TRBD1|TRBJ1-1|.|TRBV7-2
CASSLQGVRNTEAFF
TGTGCCAGCAGCTTACAGGGGGTACGGAACACTGAAGCTTTCTTT
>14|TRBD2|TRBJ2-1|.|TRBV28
CASSFGGSNNEQFF
TGTGCCAGCAGTTTTGGCGGGAGTAACAATGAGCAGTTCTTC
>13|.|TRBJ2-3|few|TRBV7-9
CASGDRSTDTQYF
TGTGCCAGCGGAGACAGAAGCACAGATACGCAGTATTTT